One sample yielded the 14 T cell receptor beta chains listed below, sequenced in a study of response to subunit inactivated influenza vaccine. TCRdb itself ran the RT-PCR reads through MiXCR, one entry per CDR3 protein. There are fewer than 800,000 distinct CDR3 sequences in the sample; around 16% occur only once, and around 10% lies in the top ten. Sequencing used PBMCs from blood, obtained less than 13 days after vaccination. These receptors all come from a man aged 50 or older who received an inactivated influenza vaccine.

The chain joins TRBV20-1 to TRBJ2-2; 7 nucleotides match TRBD2. The V segment lost 5 bases and the J segment 6 bases; nucleotides outside the gene matches: 9. The CDR3 extends over 14 amino acids. Per the germline V gene, CDR1 is DFQATT and CDR2 is SNEGSKA (reference sequence). The CDR3 sequence: CSAVKAGSAGELFF. For the CDR3, the DNA is TGCAGTGCTGTCAAAGCGGGGTCTGCCGGGGAGCTGTTTTTT.

The chain couples TRBV20-1 to TRBJ2-5; TRBD2 aligns across 16 bases. Germline V CDR1 and CDR2: DFQATT, SNEGSKA (reference sequence). V lost 1 base to trimming and J lost 6 bases; unmatched junction nucleotides: 5. The CDR3 is 16 residues long. The CDR3 nucleotides are TGCAGTGCTAGAGCGGGACTAGCGGGGGGGCTGAAGACCCAGTACTTC. It is translated as CSARAGLAGGLKTQYF.

The sample holds many counts of this clonotype. CDR3 in amino acids: CSVQGEVYEQYF. The CDR3 DNA is TGCAGCGTACAGGGGGAGGTATACGAGCAGTACTTC. This chain uses TRBV20-1 with TRBJ2-7, with 8 bases aligning to TRBD1. The CDR3 length is 12 residues. CDR1 is DFQATT, CDR2 SNEGSKA, per germline (reference sequence).

This clonotype appeared a few times. J is TRBJ2-4 and V is TRBV10-3, with D perhaps matching TRBD2 (5 bases). Germline V gene lookup returns CDR1 ENHRY and CDR2 SYGVKD. Trimming took off 3 bases at V and 0 bases at J, with 12 bases between the two ends. The CDR3 consists of 16 residues. Here the CDR3 reads CAISEVYSGAKNIQYF. As DNA, the CDR3 is TGTGCCATCAGTGAAGTATACAGCGGAGCCAAAAACATTCAGTACTTC.

The chain carries TRBV7-2 and TRBJ1-1; the D gene is possibly TRBD1 (6 bases). Trimming stripped 0 bases from V and 4 bases from J, with 12 bases between. Germline values: CDR1 SGHTA, CDR2 FQGNSA. The CDR3 spans 15 residues. In nucleotides, the CDR3 is TGTGCCAGCAGCTTAGCGCTTCCGGGGGCCACTGAAGCTTTCTTT. Its protein product is CASSLALPGATEAFF.

The table lists this clonotype with a few counts. CDR3 sequence (DNA): TGTGCCAGCAGTTCCGGGAGGGGGACACTTGCACTTTATGGCTACACCTTC. It encodes CASSSGRGTLALYGYTF. The J gene is TRBJ1-2, the V gene TRBV27; D might be TRBD1 (6 bases). CDR3 size: 17 residues. Germline loops: CDR1 MNHEY, CDR2 SMNVEV (reference sequence). V dropped 4 bases and J dropped 5 bases, with 23 bases sitting between them.

V usage is TRBV30 and J usage is TRBJ2-7, with D possibly being TRBD2 (6 bases). The germline CDR1 and CDR2 sequences are GTSNPN and SVGIG (reference sequence). V was clipped by 4 bases and J by 0 bases, with 16 bases between them. The CDR3 consists of 15 residues. DNA for the CDR3: TGTGCCTGGACGGAGGAGGGGTACAGCTCCTACGAGCAGTACTTC. This gives the protein CAWTEEGYSSYEQYF.

Only a few counts were recorded for this clonotype. The V gene is TRBV11-1, the J gene TRBJ2-2, with D hard to call. The CDR3 runs to 15 residues. V was pared by 5 bases and J by 5 bases, with 15 bases between. CDR1 and CDR2 (germline): SGHAT, FQDESV (reference sequence). For the CDR3, the DNA is TGTGCCAGCAGCGTCAGAGCCATGGGGACCGGGGAGCTGTTTTTT. It translates to CASSVRAMGTGELFF.

This clonotype was counted ten times or more. The chain joins TRBV20-1 to TRBJ1-5; D call uncertain. Germline-derived CDR1 and CDR2 are DFQATT and SNEGSKA (reference sequence). V gave up 0 bases and J gave up 6 bases, with 6 bases separating them. This CDR3 spans 12 amino acids. The CDR3 nucleotides read TGCAGTGCTAGAGATGGAACTCAGCCCCAGCATTTT. Encoded protein: CSARDGTQPQHF.

This clonotype came up a few times. This chain uses TRBV24-1 with TRBJ2-5; D call uncertain. V was shortened by 4 bases and J by 2 bases, with 13 bases between the two germline ends. Germline V lookup: CDR1 KGHDR, CDR2 SFDVKD. The CDR3 has 15 residues. The CDR3 sequence: CATSDSTEPQETQYF. CDR3 coding DNA: TGTGCCACCAGTGACTCAACAGAACCTCAAGAGACCCAGTACTTC.

The chain joins TRBV12-3 or TRBV12-4 to TRBJ2-5, with D maybe TRBD1 (5 bases). The V end lost 5 bases, the J end lost 5 bases, and 12 bases lay between the germline ends. The CDR3 is made up of 13 amino acids. The CDR3 bases are TGTGCCAGCAGTAAACAGGATAAGGAGACCCAGTACTTC. This sequence encodes CASSKQDKETQYF.

This clonotype occurred a few times. The chain recombines TRBV7-2 with TRBJ2-1; 7 nucleotides agree with TRBD2. V was clipped by 2 bases and J by 1 base; unmatched bases: 2. The germline CDR1 and CDR2 sequences are SGHTA and FQGNSA. The CDR3 spans 15 residues. The CDR3 DNA is TGTGCCAGCAGCTTACAACTAGCGTCCTACAATGAGCAGTTCTTC. Translating it yields CASSLQLASYNEQFF.

This rearrangement joins TRBV28 to TRBJ2-3, with 9 nucleotides matching TRBD1. Germline loops: CDR1 MDHEN, CDR2 SYDVKM. CDR3 length: 16 residues. V gave up 3 bases and J gave up 2 bases; unmatched junction bases: 6. The chain's CDR3 is CASSFGWDRDTDTQYF. DNA of the CDR3: TGTGCCAGCAGTTTCGGGTGGGACAGGGACACAGATACGCAGTATTTT.

This chain uses TRBV6-6 with TRBJ2-1; D is unclear. Germline CDR1 reads MNHNY; CDR2 reads SVGAGI (reference sequence). Trimming cost V 6 bases and J 9 bases, with 12 bases left between them. This CDR3 region has 12 residues. CDR3 nucleotide sequence: TGTGCCAGCAGCCAATTCCGTGGTGAGCAGTTCTTC. Translated: CASSQFRGEQFF.